This T cell receptor (beta chain) emerged from a study of blood T cells in healthy people across ages. Broader study findings: Comparison with aged donors showed that long-lived donors had more naive CD4+ cells and higher diversity. Estimates based on one million T cells were treated as lower bounds. Across the age range, TCR beta diversity per million T cells fell in a roughly linear way.

It was with a sample-barcoded 5' primer and a J-beta primer mix that a second PCR of roughly 7 to 12 cycles was run. TCRdb reanalysed the 5' RACE reads using MiXCR and keeps one entry per CDR3 protein. The repertoire includes 1.4 million or so distinct CDR3 sequences, under 55% of them detected once, and about 4.1% sits in the top ten. This clonotype was recorded only once. The antigen is not known. At least 5 micrograms of total RNA were extracted per sample. The CDR3 totals 16 residues. Germline loops: CDR1 SNHLY, CDR2 FYNNEI. The junction had 16 bases not matched to a gene; V was cut back by 7 bases and J by 10 bases.

Sequencing was carried out using blood. J is TRBJ1-6 and V is TRBV2, with 7 positions matching TRBD1. This sequence originates from a woman under 30 in good health. The CDR3 here is CASKRSGRQGQSPLHF. Here the CDR3 DNA reads TGTGCCAGCAAGAGGTCGGGTCGACAGGGTCAATCACCCCTCCACTTT. Together with reference TRBV2 and TRBJ1-6, the CDR3 gives the full variable domain: EPEVTQTPSHQVTQMGQEVILRCVPISNHLYFYWYRQILGQKVEFLVSFYNNEISEKSEIFDDQFSVERPDGSNFTLKIRSTKLEDSAMYFCASKRSGRQGQSPLHFGNGTRLTVT.